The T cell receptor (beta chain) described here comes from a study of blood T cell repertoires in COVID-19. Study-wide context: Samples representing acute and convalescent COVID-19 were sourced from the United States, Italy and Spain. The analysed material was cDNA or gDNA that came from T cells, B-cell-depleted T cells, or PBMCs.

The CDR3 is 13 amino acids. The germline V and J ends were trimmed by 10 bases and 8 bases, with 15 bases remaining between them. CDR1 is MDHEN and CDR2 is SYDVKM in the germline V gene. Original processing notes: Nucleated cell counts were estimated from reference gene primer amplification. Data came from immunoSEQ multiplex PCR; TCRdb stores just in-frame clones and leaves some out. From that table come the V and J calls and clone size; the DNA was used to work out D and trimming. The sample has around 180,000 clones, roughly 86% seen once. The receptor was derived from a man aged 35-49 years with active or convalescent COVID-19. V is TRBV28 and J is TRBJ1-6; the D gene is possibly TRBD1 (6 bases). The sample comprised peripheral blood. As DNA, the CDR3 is TGTGCCAATCAACAGGGAAATCATTCACCCCTCCACTTT. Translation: CANQQGNHSPLHF.